A selection of T cell receptor beta chains follows, all from one sample in a study of blood T cell repertoires in COVID-19. Profiled with immunoSEQ multiplex PCR; TCRdb holds only in-frame clones, not every one. The data show about 230,000 clones, 65% to 85% seen once. The sequenced material came from peripheral blood. The receptor set was obtained from a man aged 40-55 years with acute or convalescent COVID-19. CDR3s leave out the opening cysteine and the closing phenylalanine or tryptophan. For some rows the clone size is stated as once, few or many, or as a class when expanded; others skip it.

clone_size v_call cdr3_aa
NA TRBV29-1 SAGDSNNQPQH
NA TRBV7-8 ASSLPGGTEAF
NA TRBV2 ASSGDSYNSPLH
NA TRBV27 ASGSGTGGGSYGYT
NA TRBV30 AWTWTGANEKLF
NA TRBV5-1 ASSLVLGGRNTGELF
NA TRBV6-1 ASSERGGAYEQY
NA TRBV6-5 ASRTGQAEGNEQF
NA TRBV30 AWDAGLPPPF
NA TRBV9 ASSVDPDYGYT
NA TRBV19 ASSRDSESNYGYT
NA TRBV7-6 ASSLAPTSHNYGYT
NA TRBV7-2 ASSLDSGDGGGYT
NA TRBV11-2 ASSEGAAASGETQY
NA TRBV24-1 ATSGWPDYGYT
NA TRBV10-3 AISGLGSGTGELF
few TRBV5-1 ASSMMGLAEETQY
once TRBV30 AWSVRGGTQY
NA TRBV7-6 ASTTLRTSGFYEQY
few TRBV2 ARGREQY
NA TRBV4-1 ASSNPGTAQETQY
NA TRBV7-2 ASSLGSAGGYEQY
NA TRBV28 ASPPGGGKKNTEAF
NA TRBV11-2 ASSLGHGDTQY
NA TRBV2 ASGRDRGDQPQH
NA TRBV4-1 ASSQVEGADEKLF
NA TRBV20-1 SASIASGRSYNEQF
NA TRBV4-3 ASSRETGYYSPLH
NA TRBV27 ASSLGSGGDNEQF
NA TRBV6-4 ASPRTEPEDEKLF
NA TRBV19 ASRITGGRTEAF
NA TRBV6-5 ASSRGGVYGYT
NA TRBV6-4 ASSLTPYCTSTDTQY
NA TRBV2 ASVRDRVNYEQY
NA TRBV25-1 ASRRPGQGKTQY
NA TRBV6-5 ASSLTPLREQF
NA TRBV27 ASSSRQSANYGYT
NA TRBV5-1 ASSLRGTEAF
few TRBV7-8 ASGSENLQETQY
NA TRBV9 ASSAVRTSGRVDEQF
NA TRBV13 ASSLGQGVGAYGYT
NA TRBV6-6 ASSLLAGGYNEQF